This TCR beta chain was identified in a study of blood T cell repertoires in COVID-19. Study-level information: Whether acute or convalescent, the COVID-19 samples came from the United States, Italy and Spain. T cells, B-cell-depleted T cells, or PBMCs provided the cDNA or gDNA that served as material.

V was shortened by 1 base and J by 4 bases, with 10 bases between the two germline ends. This CDR3 region has 14 residues. Germline V CDR1 and CDR2: SGHTA, FQGTGA. As processed by the authors: Amplifying reference gene primers gave estimates of nucleated cell counts. TCRdb's copy holds only in-frame clones and misses some; the assay was immunoSEQ multiplex PCR. V, J and clone size reflect that table, while D and trimming were determined from the DNA. The profile shows 45,000 to 65,000 clones, 89% of them singletons. The TCR originated in an older man with active or convalescent COVID-19. The sequencing sample was made of peripheral blood. The chain employs TRBV7-3 and TRBJ1-2; perhaps TRBD1 as D (5 bases). The CDR3 DNA is TGTGCCAGCAGCTTAAATTCAGGGATCTATGGCTACACCTTC. It yields the protein CASSLNSGIYGYTF.